The present T cell receptor beta chain was sequenced within a study of control samples from healthy donors and cancer patients. The sample holds one count of this clone. Generated by immunoSEQ multiplex PCR, the TCRdb table keeps only in-frame clones and is missing some. This sample carries about 190,000 clones, about 91% of them seen once, and the ten largest clones take about 1.7%. Germline V CDR1 and CDR2: MNHNY, SVGAGI (reference sequence). CDR3 length: 13 amino acids. V lost 6 bases to trimming and J lost 6 bases, with 12 bases between them. Input material: blood. This TCR came from a man aged 30 to 45 in good health. V gene TRBV6-6 combines with J gene TRBJ1-5; D is possibly TRBD1 (6 bases). The CDR3 here is CASRPGESQPQHF. CDR3 sequence (DNA): TGTGCCAGCAGACCAGGGGAATCTCAGCCCCAGCATTTT.